Below are 29 T cell receptor beta chains sequenced from a single sample in a study of regulatory T cells in long-lasting Graves disease. The sample's time point: newly diagnosed GD, antithyroid drugs for less than 3 months. Following extraction of RNA from PBMCs, that RNA was used to make the TCR library. Building of the TCR beta libraries involved iRepertoire HTBI primers and Arm-PCR of CDR3 regions. Each CDR3 protein gets one entry after TCRdb re-called the multiplex PCR reads with MiXCR. Of 350,000 to 400,000 distinct CDR3 sequences listed, roughly 17% are singletons. This same sample was also part of a study on T cells in Graves' hyperthyroidism and ophthalmopathy.

The material sequenced was peripheral blood mononuclear cells (PBMCs), taken at new diagnosis, from a patient treated with antithyroid drugs. The receptors originated from a woman between 18 and 29 years old with Graves disease.

This clonotype has ten or more counts. The V call is TRBV20-1, the J call TRBJ2-1; possible D gene TRBD1, 7 bases. V gave up 2 bases and J gave up 7 bases, with 15 bases separating them. In germline, CDR1 is DFQATT, CDR2 SNEGSKA (reference sequence). The CDR3 contains 14 residues. CDR3 residues: CSARQGRGENEQFF. CDR3 in DNA: TGCAGTGCTAGACAGGGCAGGGGGGAAAATGAGCAGTTCTTC.

This chain links TRBV2 with TRBJ2-7, with D uncertain. This CDR3 region has 14 residues. With 8 bases removed from V and 1 base from J, the gap between germline ends came to 15 bases. Per germline, CDR1 SNHLY and CDR2 FYNNEI. The chain's CDR3 is CASSYEQPSYEQYF. CDR3 nucleotide sequence: TGTGCCAGCTCCTACGAACAGCCTTCCTACGAGCAGTACTTC.

This clonotype was observed many times. V gene TRBV10-2 combines with J gene TRBJ1-5; tentative D call: TRBD1 (6 bases). The ends were cut back, 7 bases at V and 2 bases at J, with 12 bases in the middle. The CDR3 spans 14 residues. Germline assignment: CDR1 WSHSY and CDR2 SAAADI. The CDR3 sequence is CASTSRGGNQPQHF. In DNA, the CDR3 is TGCGCCAGCACCAGCAGGGGTGGCAATCAGCCCCAGCATTTT.

This clonotype was counted at least ten times. The chain recombines TRBV5-1 with TRBJ2-5; D possibly corresponds to TRBD2 (6 bases). Looked up from germline, CDR1 is SGHRS and CDR2 is YFSETQ. The CDR3 is 16 residues long. V shed 0 bases and J shed 4 bases, with 16 bases lying between them. Here the CDR3 DNA reads TGCGCCAGCAGCTTGGGCTTATTTCGGGGAGGAGAGACCCAGTACTTC. This encodes CASSLGLFRGGETQYF.

The V and J genes are TRBV28 and TRBJ2-7; D may match TRBD1 or TRBD2 (5 bases each). The CDR3 loop spans 17 amino acids. V was pared by 7 bases and J by 1 base, with 23 bases between. Germline CDR1 reads MDHEN; CDR2 reads SYDVKM. The CDR3 reads CASTPGRLGEESYEQYF. Written as DNA, the CDR3 is TGTGCCAGCACCCCCGGGCGCTTGGGGGAAGAATCCTACGAGCAGTACTTC.

This clonotype was found a few times. This rearrangement joins TRBV2 to TRBJ1-6; the match to TRBD1 covers 9 bases. V lost 4 bases and J lost 9; bases outside the gene matches: 7. Per germline, CDR1 SNHLY and CDR2 FYNNEI. There are 15 residues in the CDR3. In DNA, the CDR3 is TGTGCCAGCAGTGTAGGAGGGGACAGGGCTTCACCCCTCCACTTT. As protein: CASSVGGDRASPLHF. The full variable domain, its missing parts supplied by reference TRBV2 and TRBJ1-6, is EPEVTQTPSHQVTQMGQEVILRCVPISNHLYFYWYRQILGQKVEFLVSFYNNEISEKSEIFDDQFSVERPDGSNFTLKIRSTKLEDSAMYFCASSVGGDRASPLHFGNGTRLTVT.

The sample holds many counts of this clonotype. The genes are TRBV27 and TRBJ1-1, with a tentative D call TRBD1 (5 bases). Trimming removed 2 bases from V and 1 base from J, with 17 bases in between. Germline V gene sequence: CDR1 MNHEY, CDR2 SMNVEV (reference sequence). This CDR3 is built from 17 residues. In DNA, the CDR3 is TGTGCCAGCAGTTTACCTCCCGGGGGAGGTGGGAACACTGAAGCTTTCTTT. Its translation is CASSLPPGGGGNTEAFF.

This clonotype has ten or more counts. This chain connects TRBV3-1 to TRBJ2-7, with 8 positions matching TRBD1. V lost 1 base and J lost 3; bases outside the gene matches: 2. This CDR3 is 14 amino acids long. Per the germline V gene, CDR1 is LGHDT and CDR2 is YNNKEL (reference sequence). The DNA for the CDR3 is TGTGCCAGCAGCCAAGGGACAGGGATCTACGAGCAGTACTTC. Protein: CASSQGTGIYEQYF.

The table lists this clonotype with many counts. DNA for the CDR3: TGTGCCAGCAGCCAGTACGGACTTGCTTTCTCTGGAAACACCATATATTTT. As protein: CASSQYGLAFSGNTIYF. The chain uses TRBV6-1 and TRBJ1-3; D remains unclear. The V gene lost 6 bases and the J gene lost 0 bases, with 18 bases spanning the gap. The CDR3 has 17 amino acids. Germline V lookup: CDR1 MNHNS, CDR2 SASEGT.

V gene TRBV4-1 combines with J gene TRBJ1-4; D is unresolved. The germline V gene encodes CDR1 MGHRA and CDR2 YSYEKL. This CDR3 comprises 15 residues. V was cut by 4 bases and J by 7 bases, with 16 bases left in between. The CDR3 spells CASSPSRTMFEKLFF. The DNA of the CDR3 is TGCGCCAGCAGCCCCTCACGAACTATGTTTGAAAAACTGTTTTTT.

This clonotype occurred many times. The chain has TRBV27 and TRBJ2-7, with no clear D. The germline gives CDR1 MNHEY, CDR2 SMNVEV (reference sequence). The CDR3 loop spans 15 amino acids. Trimming took 0 bases from V and 2 from J, leaving 11 bases between them. In DNA form, the CDR3 reads TGTGCCAGCAGTTTATCGTGGGGAAATGCCTACGAGCAGTACTTC. This codes for CASSLSWGNAYEQYF.

This clonotype was observed a handful of times. The genes are TRBV29-1 and TRBJ1-2; perhaps TRBD1 as D (5 bases). CDR3 length equals 12 residues. V lost 5 bases, J lost 7 bases, and 14 bases lay in between. The germline CDR1 and CDR2 sequences are SQVTM and ANQGSEA. The CDR3 bases are TGCAGCGTTTCCGGGACGGTGGGTGGCTACACCTTC. Residues: CSVSGTVGGYTF.

J is TRBJ1-1 and V is TRBV6-2 or TRBV6-3; D is undetermined. The CDR3 is 11 amino acids. The ends were cut back, 5 bases at V and 4 bases at J, with 5 bases in the middle. Germline values: CDR1 MNHEY, CDR2 SVGEGT. The CDR3 sequence: CASSAFTEAFF. DNA of the CDR3: TGTGCCAGCAGTGCATTCACTGAAGCTTTCTTT.

A remark on this clonotype: This may be a read error: a much more frequent sequence differs by one nucleotide. The chain employs TRBV7-8 and TRBJ2-1; the D is unclear. The germline CDR1 and CDR2 sequences are SGHVS and FQNEAQ. The CDR3 runs to 12 residues. The ends were cut back, 5 bases at V and 9 bases at J, with 11 bases in the middle. CDR3 bases: TGTGCCAGCAGCGCAGGCCGTAGTGAGCAGTTCTTC. Translating gives CASSAGRSEQFF.

The sample holds many counts of this clonotype. CDR3 sequence reads: CASSPGDSSYNEQFF. CDR3 DNA: TGTGCCAGCAGTCCGGGAGATAGCTCCTACAATGAGCAGTTCTTC. The chain uses TRBV11-3 and TRBJ2-1; D possibly corresponds to TRBD2 (6 bases). V gave up 6 bases and J gave up 0 bases, with 12 bases separating them. CDR1 and CDR2 from the germline V gene are SGHNT and YENEEA. The CDR3 extends over 15 amino acids.

The chain combines TRBV6-4 with TRBJ2-3, with TRBD2 identical over 11 bases. The J call may be faulty, since TRBJ2-1 better matches the DNA end. The CDR3 totals 16 residues. Germline assignment: CDR1 MRHNA and CDR2 SNTAGT. CDR3 coding DNA: TGTGCCAGCAGTGACGGGCTAGCGGGAGGACGAAGTGAGCAGTTCTTC. Protein product: CASSDGLAGGRSEQFF.

This clonotype was seen repeatedly, ten times or more. V and J are TRBV6-2 or TRBV6-3 and TRBJ2-3, with TRBD2 matching over 8 bases. The CDR3 is 15 amino acids. The V segment lost 6 bases and the J segment 2 bases; nucleotides outside the gene matches: 7. In germline, CDR1 is MNHEY, CDR2 SVGEGT. CDR3 region: CASRGDSGNTDTQYF. The DNA of the CDR3 is TGTGCCAGCAGAGGCGATAGCGGGAACACAGATACGCAGTATTTT.

This clonotype was counted between two and nine times. V gene TRBV9 combines with J gene TRBJ2-3; weak D call: TRBD2 (6 bases). With the DNA end fitting TRBJ2-7 better, the J assignment may be wrong. Germline V gives CDR1 SGDLS, CDR2 YYNGEE. This CDR3 has 17 residues. CDR3 coding DNA: TGTGCCAGCAGCGTAGGAGTACGGGAGACCCAGGGATACGAGCAGTACTTC. Encoded protein: CASSVGVRETQGYEQYF.

This clonotype was recorded many times. This sequence joins TRBV20-1 and TRBJ2-1, with 14 bases matching TRBD2. The CDR3 is 18 amino acids. The germline CDR1 and CDR2 sequences are DFQATT and SNEGSKA (reference sequence). The V gene end was trimmed by 3 bases and the J gene end by 4 bases; junction bases not matched to a gene: 11. CDR3 coding DNA: TGCAGTGCTAGGGGGGGGGGACTAGCGGGAGAAATGTACAATGAGCAGTTCTTC. Its translation is CSARGGGLAGEMYNEQFF.

Details on this clonotype: A much more abundant neighbour one base away suggests this may be a read error. The chain combines TRBV27 with TRBJ2-7; D may be TRBD1 (5 bases). Germline CDR1 MNHEY, CDR2 SMNVEV (reference sequence). The CDR3 runs 13 residues. CDR3 bases: TGTGCCAACAGTGCCCAGGGCTACTACGAGCAGTACTTC. Encoded protein: CANSAQGYYEQYF.

In this sample, this clonotype turned up many times. The rearrangement joins TRBV11-1 to TRBJ1-1, with 7 positions matching TRBD1. Germline trimming cut 3 bases from V and 4 bases from J; bases unmatched to any gene: 2. The CDR3 is made up of 13 amino acids. CDR1 is SGHAT and CDR2 is FQDESV in the germline V gene (reference sequence). The CDR3 DNA reads TGTGCCAGCAGCTTTCACAGGGGCACTGAAGCTTTCTTT. This sequence encodes CASSFHRGTEAFF.

Ten or more counts support this clonotype. The genes are TRBV4-1 and TRBJ2-1; D not certain. This CDR3 has 13 residues. Germline assignment: CDR1 MGHRA and CDR2 YSYEKL. With 4 bases removed from V and 5 bases from J, the gap between germline ends came to 9 bases. The CDR3 region has the DNA TGCGCCAGCAGCCCGTCGGTCGACAATGAGCAGTTCTTC. It encodes CASSPSVDNEQFF.

This clonotype has a count of ten or more. This chain joins TRBV5-1 and TRBJ1-4; D not certain. This CDR3 is 14 amino acids long. CDR1 SGHRS and CDR2 YFSETQ come from the germline V gene. The V and J ends lost 5 bases and 5 bases respectively, with 13 bases between them. The CDR3 loop is CASSNGRVNEKLFF. CDR3 nucleotide sequence: TGCGCCAGCAGTAACGGACGGGTGAATGAAAAACTGTTTTTT.

This clonotype was seen more than once but under ten times. The rearrangement links TRBV10-3 to TRBJ2-1; TRBD2 aligns across 8 bases. Germline CDR1 reads ENHRY; CDR2 reads SYGVKD. V lost 10 bases, J lost 4 bases, and 12 bases stayed unmatched. The CDR3 is made up of 15 amino acids. The CDR3, as DNA: TGTGCCACCCTGATAGGAGCGGGGGAATACAATGAGCAGTTCTTC. Amino acid sequence: CATLIGAGEYNEQFF.

The chain joins TRBV4-1 to TRBJ1-1; D gene uncertain. Germline loops: CDR1 MGHRA, CDR2 YSYEKL. This CDR3 region has 15 residues. V dropped 1 base and J dropped 6 bases, with 15 bases sitting between them. CDR3 bases: TGCGCCAGCAGCCAAGGGTGGGGTAGGAAAGCTGAAGCTTTCTTT. This translates into CASSQGWGRKAEAFF.

Details on this clonotype: With only one base between it and a far larger clone, this is likely a read error. The chain combines TRBV6-4 with TRBJ2-1; TRBD1 agrees at 7 bases. The CDR3 loop spans 15 amino acids. J was trimmed by 8 bases and V by 3 bases; bases with no gene match: 10. Germline CDR1 is MRHNA and CDR2 is SNTAGT. This CDR3 reads CASSEPSGQYDEQFF. The CDR3 DNA reads TGTGCCAGCAGTGAACCCTCGGGACAGTACGATGAGCAGTTCTTC.

This clonotype turned up a few times. The chain has TRBV12-3 or TRBV12-4 and TRBJ2-2, with D perhaps matching TRBD1 (6 bases). Between the trimmed V and J ends, which lost 2 bases and 1 base, there was a span of 20 bases. The CDR3 length is 19 residues. The CDR3 DNA reads as TGTGCCAGCAGTTTACTCTTCGTCCTAGACAGGAAGAACACCGGGGAGCTGTTTTTT. Translated, it gives CASSLLFVLDRKNTGELFF.

Ten or more counts support this clonotype. One end of the junction does not line up with germline, which may come from a read error. The rearrangement uses TRBV5-1 and TRBJ2-7; maybe TRBD1 (5 bases). Germline V gene data show CDR1 as SGHRS and CDR2 as YFSETQ. There are 14 residues in the CDR3. The CDR3: CASSFLLDSYEQYF. CDR3 bases: TGTGCCAGCAGCTTCCTTCTAGACAGCTACGAGCAGTACTTC.

This clonotype has at least ten counts. This rearrangement joins TRBV10-3 to TRBJ1-2; D remains ambiguous. CDR3 length: 13 amino acids. The germline V and J ends were trimmed by 2 bases and 8 bases, with 12 bases remaining between them. Germline CDR1 is ENHRY and CDR2 is SYGVKD. The CDR3 loop is CAISENFGDGYTF. Here the CDR3 DNA reads TGTGCCATCAGTGAGAATTTCGGAGACGGCTACACCTTC.